Reported below is one TCR beta chain. CDR1 is SGHNT and CDR2 is YYREEE in the germline V gene (reference sequence). The V segment lost 4 bases and the J segment 4 bases; nucleotides outside the gene matches: 9. The CDR3 consists of 15 residues. This PCR relied on a set of 60 Vbeta primers and 13 Jbeta primers. Repertoires were generated with immunoSEQ multiplex PCR, while TCRdb's copy carries only in-frame clones and drops some. The sample lists 150,000 to 200,000 clones; around 75% were seen once. This sample is part of a study of cytomegalovirus exposure and HLA in healthy donors. This rearrangement joins TRBV5-4 to TRBJ2-5; TRBD1 matches at 8 bases. Input material: PBMCs. The sequence was obtained from a woman in her forties or fifties in good health and CMV-seronegative. CDR3 residues: CASSPPRGQGETQYF. CDR3 bases: TGTGCCAGCAGCCCACCTCGCGGACAGGGAGAGACCCAGTACTTC.